A selection of T cell receptor beta chains follows, all from one sample in a study of CD8 T cells in ankylosing spondylitis. TCRdb itself ran the 5' RACE reads through MiXCR, one entry per CDR3 protein. The profile shows fewer than 500,000 distinct CDR3 sequences, about 24% of them singletons. Sequenced: blood, either unsorted or a sorted T cell fraction (not recorded which). Source of these receptors: a male donor with ankylosing spondylitis. CDR3s include the opening cysteine and the closing phenylalanine or tryptophan. A D gene is named only where the DNA matches it firmly. The size field is filled for only some rows; it gives once, few, many or a size class.

j_call	clone_size	d_call	v_call	cdr3_aa	cdr3_nt
TRBJ1-3	-	-	TRBV7-8	CASGFGGNTIYF	TGTGCCAGCGGATTTGGAGGAAACACCATATATTTT
TRBJ2-7	once	-	TRBV4-2	CASSQLSGPYEQYF	TGTGCCAGCAGCCAATTGAGCGGACCCTACGAGCAGTACTTC
TRBJ2-5	few	-	TRBV20-1	CSARRFQETQYF	TGCAGTGCTCGGAGGTTCCAAGAGACCCAGTACTTC
TRBJ2-2	-	TRBD2	TRBV29-1	CSARSGLAGVSTGELFF	TGCAGCGCCCGATCGGGACTAGCGGGAGTTAGCACCGGGGAGCTGTTTTTT
TRBJ1-1	-	-	TRBV20-1	CSAPGRGNTEAFF	TGCAGTGCCCCGGGCCGGGGGAACACTGAAGCTTTCTTT
TRBJ2-7	-	TRBD1	TRBV28	CASSLRDRVYEQYF	TGTGCCAGCAGTCTCCGGGACAGGGTTTACGAGCAGTACTTC
TRBJ2-2	-	-	TRBV9	CASSVTPDTGELFF	TGTGCCAGCAGCGTCACCCCCGACACCGGGGAGCTGTTTTTT
TRBJ2-1	-	-	TRBV29-1	CSVILLTSSHNEQFF	TGCAGCGTTATCCTGCTGACTAGTTCCCACAATGAGCAGTTCTTC
TRBJ2-2	-	-	TRBV15	CATSKNTGELFF	TGTGCCACCAGCAAGAACACCGGGGAGCTGTTTTTT
TRBJ1-5	few	TRBD1	TRBV5-1	CASSFGQEDNQPQHF	TGCGCCAGCAGCTTCGGACAGGAGGACAATCAGCCCCAGCATTTT
TRBJ1-2	few	-	TRBV11-2	CASSLEARAAATF	TGTGCCAGCAGCTTAGAGGCCCGCGCAGCCGCAACATTC
TRBJ2-5	few	TRBD1	TRBV24-1	CATSDTRTGGDQETQYF	TGTGCCACCAGTGATACTCGGACAGGGGGCGACCAAGAGACCCAGTACTTC
TRBJ2-1	few	-	TRBV19	CASSGGQIGDEQFF	TGTGCCAGTAGTGGGGGACAAATAGGCGATGAGCAGTTCTTC
TRBJ1-4	-	-	TRBV6-5	CASSYSGPYEKLFF	TGTGCCAGCAGTTACTCCGGGCCTTATGAAAAACTGTTTTTT
TRBJ2-7	-	TRBD1	TRBV10-3	CATTPGQGTGYEQYF	TGTGCCACCACCCCGGGACAGGGGACGGGCTACGAGCAGTACTTC
TRBJ1-3	-	-	TRBV12-3/TRBV12-4	CASSWGTEFKTIYF	TGTGCCAGCAGTTGGGGGACGGAGTTCAAAACCATATATTTT
TRBJ2-2	few	-	TRBV5-1	CASSLVGPNTGELFF	TGCGCCAGCAGCTTGGTAGGGCCGAACACCGGGGAGCTGTTTTTT
TRBJ2-1	-	-	TRBV12-3/TRBV12-4	CASSLGRSLGQFF	TGTGCCAGCAGTTTAGGGCGGTCCCTCGGGCAGTTCTTC
TRBJ2-1	-	-	TRBV7-8	CASSSWDEQFF	TGTGCCAGCAGCTCGTGGGATGAGCAGTTCTTC
TRBJ2-5	-	TRBD1	TRBV12-3/TRBV12-4	CASSGTGGDQTQYF	TGTGCCAGCAGTGGGACAGGGGGCGATCAAACCCAGTACTTC
TRBJ1-1	-	-	TRBV5-1	CASSFRASDTEAFF	TGCGCCAGCAGCTTCAGGGCTTCGGACACTGAAGCTTTCTTT
TRBJ2-3	few	TRBD2	TRBV6-1	CASSEGLTGTSVTDTQYF	TGTGCCAGCAGTGAAGGACTCACAGGGACTAGCGTTACAGATACGCAGTATTTT
TRBJ2-3	-	TRBD2	TRBV20-1	CSANSGREADTQYF	TGCAGTGCTAATAGCGGGAGGGAGGCAGATACGCAGTATTTT
TRBJ2-2	many	-	TRBV12-3/TRBV12-4	CASTNSRATGELFF	TGTGCCAGCACCAACTCGCGGGCCACCGGGGAGCTGTTTTTT
TRBJ2-2	-	TRBD2	TRBV5-1	CASSSGLAGGRVVLFF	TGCGCCAGCAGCTCGGGACTAGCGGGAGGACGGGTAGTCCTGTTTTTT
TRBJ2-2	few	TRBD2	TRBV20-1	CSAAPTGGPDGELFF	TGCAGTGCTGCCCCTACGGGAGGGCCCGACGGGGAGCTGTTTTTT
TRBJ2-7	-	-	TRBV15	CATSREEFQGRYEQYF	TGTGCCACCAGCAGAGAGGAGTTCCAGGGACGATACGAGCAGTACTTC
TRBJ2-5	once	-	TRBV20-1	CSASTYQETQYF	TGCAGTGCTAGCACCTACCAAGAGACCCAGTACTTC
TRBJ2-3	-	TRBD1	TRBV7-9	CASGKTGGYTDTQYF	TGTGCCAGCGGAAAGACAGGGGGCTACACAGATACGCAGTATTTT
TRBJ2-1	-	TRBD2	TRBV24-1	CATSDSLGLAGVDEQFF	TGTGCCACCAGTGATTCCCTGGGACTAGCGGGAGTAGATGAGCAGTTCTTC
TRBJ1-2	few	TRBD1	TRBV2	CASSLEKDRLSTTNYGYTF	TGTGCCAGCAGCCTAGAGAAGGACAGGCTTTCTACTACTAACTATGGCTACACCTTC
TRBJ2-5	-	-	TRBV21-1	CASALIGSMRETQYF	TGTGCCAGCGCCCTAATTGGCTCCATGAGGGAGACCCAGTACTTC
TRBJ2-2	-	-	TRBV2	CASSNTVIANTGELFF	TGTGCCAGCAGTAATACAGTAATCGCGAACACCGGGGAGCTGTTTTTT
TRBJ2-5	many	-	TRBV11-2	CASSWTDLASFHGQPETQYF	TGTGCCAGCAGCTGGACGGACCTAGCCAGTTTTCACGGACAACCAGAGACCCAGTACTTC
TRBJ2-3	few	TRBD1	TRBV24-1	CATSDSGQVNTDTQYF	TGTGCCACCAGTGATTCCGGACAGGTGAACACAGATACGCAGTATTTT
TRBJ1-5	few	-	TRBV5-1	CASSSGEGQPQHF	TGCGCCAGCAGCTCTGGGGAGGGCCAGCCCCAGCATTTT
TRBJ2-3	-	TRBD1	TRBV11-3	CASMGTGGADTQYF	TGTGCCAGCATGGGGACAGGGGGCGCAGATACGCAGTATTTT
TRBJ1-1	-	-	TRBV5-6	CASSLERGATEAFF	TGTGCCAGCAGCTTGGAACGCGGGGCCACTGAAGCTTTCTTT
TRBJ2-3	-	-	TRBV5-1	CASSLRRPGSRADTQYF	TGCGCCAGCAGCTTGAGGCGGCCTGGAAGTCGCGCAGATACGCAGTATTTT
TRBJ1-1	few	TRBD1	TRBV6-5	CASSLSFPGTGNTEAFF	TGTGCCAGCAGTTTATCATTCCCCGGGACAGGTAACACTGAAGCTTTCTTT